The TCR beta chain described here comes from a study of T cells in Graves' hyperthyroidism and ophthalmopathy. General study points: Using 13 V-J features, a model discriminated ophthalmopathy from stable hyperthyroidism. A median about 6.2 months before onset, the model predicted ophthalmopathy.

As concerns this clonotype: Its antigen remains unknown.

Germline loops: CDR1 SGHVS, CDR2 FQNEAQ. This CDR3 spans 16 amino acids. V lost 1 base and J lost 1, with 12 bases in between. PBMCs were derived from 7.5 to 10 ml fresh peripheral blood. What was amplified from RNA transcripts were TCR beta CDR3 regions. TCR CDR3 underwent first-round RT-PCR with the HTBI primer set. TCRdb re-called the multiplex PCR reads through MiXCR, storing one row per CDR3 protein. The sample lists hundreds of thousands of distinct CDR3 sequences; less than 15% were seen once. V is TRBV7-8 and J is TRBJ2-3; D not certain. Sequencing was performed on blood. This clonotype was sampled from a woman between 18 and 30 years old with Graves' hyperthyroidism. Written as DNA, the CDR3 is TGTGCCAGCAGCTTAGATGTGGGGAAGGGCACAGATACGCAGTATTTT. Translation gives CASSLDVGKGTDTQYF.